These 21 T cell receptor beta chains were all obtained from the same sample, sequenced in a study of cytomegalovirus exposure and HLA in healthy donors. The study ran its PCR with 60 Vbeta and 13 Jbeta primers. Some clones are missing from TCRdb's copy, which holds only in-frame ones; the method was immunoSEQ multiplex PCR. The sample has 150,000 to 160,000 clones, roughly 74% seen once. Input material: PBMCs. The receptors were gathered from a man between 18 and 29 years old in good health and CMV-seronegative.

This clone was detected a few times. V is TRBV7-9 and J is TRBJ2-3; D is unresolved. V was trimmed by 2 bases and J by 11 bases, leaving 14 bases between them. The CDR3 loop spans 13 amino acids. Germline CDR1 reads SEHNR; CDR2 reads FQNEAQ (reference sequence). The CDR3: CASSLNGNSQQYF. The CDR3 nucleotides read TGTGCCAGCAGCTTAAACGGTAACAGTCAGCAGTATTTT.

This clone came up once. V gene TRBV9 combines with J gene TRBJ2-2; D ambiguous. The CDR3 extends over 17 amino acids. The ends were cut back, 1 base at V and 1 base at J, with 14 bases in the middle. Germline lookup yields CDR1 SGDLS and CDR2 YYNGEE. The CDR3 DNA reads as TGTGCCAGCAGCGTAAGCTCCTCTTTTTTGAACACCGGGGAGCTGTTTTTT. This encodes CASSVSSSFLNTGELFF.

V gene TRBV5-1 combines with J gene TRBJ1-1; D possibly corresponds to TRBD1 (6 bases). The CDR3 sequence is 13 residues long. Per the germline V gene, CDR1 is SGHRS and CDR2 is YFSETQ. V was cut by 4 bases and J by 4 bases, with 11 bases left in between. This CDR3 reads CASSGTGRTEAFF. CDR3 sequence (DNA): TGCGCCAGCAGCGGAACAGGGCGCACTGAAGCTTTCTTT.

The chain joins TRBV6-6 to TRBJ1-2; the match to TRBD1 covers 7 bases. V shed 6 bases and J 6 bases; nucleotides not matched to a gene: 7. This CDR3 has 13 amino acids. Germline V gene data show CDR1 as MNHNY and CDR2 as SVGAGI (reference sequence). For the CDR3, the DNA is TGTGCCAGCAGGACCGGGACAGTAGATGGCTACACCTTC. Translated: CASRTGTVDGYTF.

The rearrangement uses TRBV9 and TRBJ1-4, with D perhaps TRBD1 (5 bases). Germline CDR1 SGDLS, CDR2 YYNGEE. The V end lost 3 bases, the J end lost 3 bases, and 9 bases lay between the germline ends. The CDR3 covers 14 residues. The CDR3 region has the DNA TGTGCCAGCAGCGGCAGGGTGGCTAATGAAAAACTGTTTTTT. It yields the protein CASSGRVANEKLFF. Drawing the rest from reference TRBV9 and TRBJ1-4, the complete variable domain is DSGVTQTPKHLITATGQRVTLRCSPRSGDLSVYWYQQSLDQGLQFLIQYYNGEERAKGNILERFSAQQFPDLHSELNLSSLELGDSALYFCASSGRVANEKLFFGSGTQLSVL.

The rearrangement uses TRBV5-1 and TRBJ2-4, with D perhaps matching TRBD2 (7 bases). Trimming removed 5 bases from V and 7 bases from J, with 22 bases in between. This CDR3 region has 16 residues. In germline, CDR1 is SGHRS, CDR2 YFSETQ. The CDR3 DNA is TGCGCCAGCAGTTCCGCGGGGGCCCCTGGTTGGAACATTCAGTACTTC. It specifies CASSSAGAPGWNIQYF.

J is TRBJ1-2 and V is TRBV29-1; D not resolved. Germline V gene sequence: CDR1 SQVTM, CDR2 ANQGSEA. The CDR3 loop spans 14 amino acids. Trimming shortened V by 6 bases and J by 2 bases, and 16 bases separated the two germline ends. CDR3 bases: TGCAGCGTCCCCCCCGAGGAGGGCAACTATGGCTACACCTTC. Its translation: CSVPPEEGNYGYTF.

This chain connects TRBV4-2 to TRBJ2-7; 13 bases are a match to TRBD2. Germline CDR1 LGHNA, CDR2 YNFKEQ. There are 14 residues in the CDR3. Trimming took 6 bases from V and 6 from J; bases not matched to a gene: 5. CDR3 loop: CASSPTSGGAEQYF. The CDR3 nucleotides are TGTGCCAGCAGTCCCACTAGCGGGGGGGCCGAGCAGTACTTC.

J is TRBJ1-4 and V is TRBV30; 9 nucleotides agree with TRBD1. The ends lost 1 base at V and 12 bases at J; junction bases unmatched: 24. CDR3 length: 19 amino acids. CDR1 and CDR2 from the germline V gene are GTSNPN and SVGIG (reference sequence). The CDR3 region is CAWSAVLPSRTGDRGELFF. The CDR3 DNA follows: TGTGCCTGGAGTGCCGTCCTACCTTCACGGACAGGGGACCGGGGAGAACTGTTTTTT.

About this clone: A read error may produce the germline difference seen at one junction end. The chain joins TRBV5-1 to TRBJ1-1; no reliable D call. Germline CDR1 reads SGHRS; CDR2 reads YFSETQ. This CDR3 region has 15 residues. The CDR3 bases are TGCGCCATCAGCCCGCTACTCACTGAGAACACTGAAGCTTTCTTT. Amino acid sequence: CAISPLLTENTEAFF.

The V and J genes are TRBV5-1 and TRBJ2-3; 13 bases are shared with TRBD2. With 2 bases clipped from V and 7 bases from J, the junction kept 4 bases outside the gene matches. The germline gives CDR1 SGHRS, CDR2 YFSETQ. The CDR3 is 15 residues long. DNA for the CDR3: TGCGCCAGCAGCTTAACTAGCGGGGGGGCGTATACGCAGTATTTT. This sequence encodes CASSLTSGGAYTQYF.

The gene calls are TRBV11-2 and TRBJ2-7; the D gene is possibly TRBD2 (6 bases). Between the trimmed V and J ends, which lost 5 bases and 2 bases, there was a span of 13 bases. The CDR3 totals 14 residues. Germline V gene data show CDR1 as SGHAT and CDR2 as FQNNGV. The CDR3 is CASSTGGTAYEQYF. In DNA, the CDR3 is TGTGCCAGCAGCACCGGAGGGACGGCCTACGAGCAGTACTTC.

V gene TRBV18 combines with J gene TRBJ1-2; TRBD1 is a possible D gene (5 bases). V shed 6 bases and J shed 0 bases, with 8 bases lying between them. This CDR3 comprises 13 residues. Looked up from germline, CDR1 is KGHSH and CDR2 is LQKENI. CDR3 in DNA: TGTGCCAGCTCGCGGGACGCTAACTATGGCTACACCTTC. This translates into CASSRDANYGYTF.

V gene TRBV4-1 combines with J gene TRBJ2-5; a possible D gene is TRBD2 (6 bases). The germline CDR1 and CDR2 sequences are MGHRA and YSYEKL. CDR3 size: 17 residues. Trimming cost V 2 bases and J 2 bases, with 18 bases left between them. Written as DNA, the CDR3 is TGCGCCAGCAGCCAAAAGGGCCCCGGGGGTTCGCAAGAGACCCAGTACTTC. Protein: CASSQKGPGGSQETQYF.

DNA for the CDR3: TGCGCCAGCAGCTCTGGGACTAGCGGGGTGGCAGAGACCCAGTACTTC. This encodes CASSSGTSGVAETQYF. This sequence joins TRBV5-1 and TRBJ2-5; TRBD2 aligns across 13 bases. Germline V gene lookup returns CDR1 SGHRS and CDR2 YFSETQ. With V trimmed by 3 bases and J by 4 bases, 6 bases remained unmatched. The CDR3 runs to 16 residues.

The V and J genes are TRBV11-2 and TRBJ2-1; TRBD1 matches 11 bases. Trimming at V came to 2 bases and at J to 3 bases, leaving 6 bases not matched to a gene. The CDR3 is 17 amino acids. Germline loops: CDR1 SGHAT, CDR2 FQNNGV. CDR3 sequence (DNA): TGTGCCAGCAGCTTATACCCCGGGACAGGGGGCTACAATGAGCAGTTCTTC. Translation gives CASSLYPGTGGYNEQFF. Filled out from reference TRBV11-2 and TRBJ2-1, the complete variable domain reads EAGVAQSPRYKIIEKRQSVAFWCNPISGHATLYWYQQILGQGPKLLIQFQNNGVVDDSQLPKDRFSAERLKGVDSTLKIQPAKLEDSAVYLCASSLYPGTGGYNEQFFGPGTRLTVL.

The chain uses TRBV10-3 and TRBJ1-1; D is uncertain. The V gene lost 6 bases and the J gene lost 1 base, with 12 bases spanning the gap. Germline V CDR1 and CDR2: ENHRY, SYGVKD. The length of the CDR3 is 14 residues. Written as DNA, the CDR3 is TGTGCCATCAGCGGGTCCTCTGGGAACACTGAAGCTTTCTTT. Its protein product is CAISGSSGNTEAFF.

The V and J genes are TRBV6-5 and TRBJ1-5, with a tentative D call TRBD1 (5 bases). The germline V gene encodes CDR1 MNHEY and CDR2 SVGAGI. CDR3 length: 16 residues. V dropped 0 bases and J dropped 4 bases, with 13 bases sitting between them. For the CDR3, the DNA is TGTGCCAGCAGTTACTCCTCTTGGGGCCTTAATCAGCCCCAGCATTTT. Translation: CASSYSSWGLNQPQHF.

The V and J genes are TRBV7-8 and TRBJ2-5, with 8 bases lining up with TRBD2. CDR1 and CDR2 from the germline V gene are SGHVS and FQNEAQ. This CDR3 spans 15 amino acids. The V gene end was trimmed by 5 bases and the J gene end by 3 bases; junction bases not matched to a gene: 8. The CDR3 is CASSHWGRGEETQYF. The CDR3 nucleotides read TGTGCCAGCAGCCATTGGGGGCGGGGGGAAGAGACCCAGTACTTC.

The V and J genes are TRBV4-3 and TRBJ2-5; TRBD2 is a possible D gene (6 bases). This CDR3 contains 17 residues. The germline V gene encodes CDR1 LGHNA and CDR2 YSLEER. V shed 0 bases and J shed 5 bases, with 19 bases lying between them. CDR3 sequence: CASSQDVAVGGVETQYF. The CDR3 coding sequence is TGCGCCAGCAGCCAAGACGTGGCGGTCGGGGGTGTGGAGACCCAGTACTTC.

This chain connects TRBV5-1 to TRBJ2-5; 7 bases map to TRBD2. The CDR3 is 15 amino acids. V was clipped by 3 bases and J by 2 bases; unmatched bases: 7. Germline V gives CDR1 SGHRS, CDR2 YFSETQ. The CDR3 region has the DNA TGCGCCAGCAGCTGGGAGGGCGGGGGACAAGAGACCCAGTACTTC. This codes for CASSWEGGGQETQYF.